This T cell receptor beta chain originates from a study of CD8+CD57+ T cells in acquired aplastic anemia. Study-wide context: Average DNA yield from sorted CD4+ and CD8+ cells was 3.2 ug. Study conclusions and caveats: Common to patients and controls were approximately 30 CD8+ CDR3 sequences.

This CDR3 has 15 residues. From germline, CDR1 is SGHTA and CDR2 FQGTGA. V was clipped by 2 bases and J by 2 bases, with 10 bases between them. The use of genomic DNA as template underpinned the TCR beta VDJ and CDR3 profiling. TCRdb reanalysed the reads using MiXCR and keeps one entry per CDR3 protein. The sample records a few hundred thousand distinct CDR3 sequences, 45% to 70% being singletons. This clonotype showed up just a few times. The target antigen is unknown. The origin of this receptor is a human donor with severe aplastic anemia or a healthy control (not recorded which). Sequenced sample: sorted CD4+, CD8+, or CD8+CD57+ T cells (not recorded which) from PBMCs. The rearrangement joins TRBV7-3 to TRBJ2-1; no reliable D call. The CDR3 protein is CASSLESQPYNEQFF. As DNA, the CDR3 is TGTGCCAGCAGCTTAGAAAGCCAGCCCTACAATGAGCAGTTCTTC.